This T cell receptor (beta chain) was captured in a study of shared clonotypes between healthy human individuals. In the study overall: Per donor, three plates held CD4 naive cells, three held CD4 memory, two held CD8 naive and one held CD8 memory.

In its sample, this clone was seen a few times. V was shortened by 8 bases and J by 9 bases, with 20 bases between the two germline ends. This CDR3 contains 15 residues. Per germline, CDR1 MRHNA and CDR2 SNTAGT. The table came from immunoSEQ multiplex PCR; TCRdb's copy has only in-frame clones and leaves some out. The sample consists of millions of clones, around nine tenths of them appearing once. The sequence derives from a man between 18 and 35 years old in good health. The V and J genes are TRBV6-4 and TRBJ1-6; D is unclear. Sequencing input: naive CD4+ T cells sorted from blood. Subset described: CD45RA+ positively selected. The CDR3 DNA reads TGTGCCAGCCACATGTCCAGTGGCTTAGGTTCACCCCTCCACTTT. This codes for CASHMSSGLGSPLHF.